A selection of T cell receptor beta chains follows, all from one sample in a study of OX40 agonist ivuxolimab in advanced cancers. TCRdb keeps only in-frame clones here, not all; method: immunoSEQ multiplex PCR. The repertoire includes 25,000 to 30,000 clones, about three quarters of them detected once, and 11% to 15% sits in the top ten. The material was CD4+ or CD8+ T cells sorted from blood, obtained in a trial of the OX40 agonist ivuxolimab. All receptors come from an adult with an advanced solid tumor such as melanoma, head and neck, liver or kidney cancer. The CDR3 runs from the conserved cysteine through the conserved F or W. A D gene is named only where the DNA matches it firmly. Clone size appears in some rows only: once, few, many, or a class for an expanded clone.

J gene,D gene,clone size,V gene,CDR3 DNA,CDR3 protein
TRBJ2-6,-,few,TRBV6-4,TGTGCCAGCAGTGACAACTCTGGGGCCAACGTCCTGACTTTC,CASSDNSGANVLTF
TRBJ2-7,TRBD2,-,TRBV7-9,TGTGCCAGCAGCCTAGCAGGACTAGCGGGGCACGAGCAGTACTTC,CASSLAGLAGHEQYF
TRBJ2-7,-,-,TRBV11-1,TGTGCCAGCAGCGGGGACGGAGCCTACGAGCAGTACTTC,CASSGDGAYEQYF
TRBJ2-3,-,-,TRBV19,TGTGCCAGTAGTAAGAGAGGAGCGGACACAGATACGCAGTATTTT,CASSKRGADTDTQYF
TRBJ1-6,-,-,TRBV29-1,TGCAGCGTTGAAACGGCGGGCGGTTCACCCCTCCACTTT,CSVETAGGSPLHF
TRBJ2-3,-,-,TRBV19,TGTGCCAGTAGTTATTTGATTGCCGGGGACCCTGAATTCACAGATACGCAGTATTTT,CASSYLIAGDPEFTDTQYF
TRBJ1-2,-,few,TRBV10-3,TGTGCCATCAGTGAGTCAGGGCAGGTATCTGGCTACACCTTC,CAISESGQVSGYTF
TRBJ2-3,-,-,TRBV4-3,TGCGCCAGCAGCCCACTGGGCGGGACCCGAATTAGCACAGATACGCAGTATTTT,CASSPLGGTRISTDTQYF
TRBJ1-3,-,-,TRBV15,TGTGCCACCAGCAGAGATGCCCCCAATGATAGGGCTGGAAACACCATATATTTT,CATSRDAPNDRAGNTIYF
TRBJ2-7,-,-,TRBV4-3,TGCGCCAGCAGCCCAGGGCCACTATCCTACGAGCAGTACTTC,CASSPGPLSYEQYF
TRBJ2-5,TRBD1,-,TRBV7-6,TGTGCCAGCACCACCGGGACAGCAGAGACCCAGTACTTC,CASTTGTAETQYF
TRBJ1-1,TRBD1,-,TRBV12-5,TGTGCTAGTGGTCTGACAGGGGGGAACACTGAAGCTTTCTTT,CASGLTGGNTEAFF
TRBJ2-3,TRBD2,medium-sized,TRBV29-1,TGCAGCGTTGATACCCCGGGACTAGGCGCGCAGTATTTT,CSVDTPGLGAQYF
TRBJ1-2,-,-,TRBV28,TGTGCCAGCAGTTTCCTCCCCAATGCCTATGGCTACACCTTC,CASSFLPNAYGYTF
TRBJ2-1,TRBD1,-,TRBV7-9,TGTGCCAGCAGCCCTAAGACAGGGGTTTACTACAATGAGCAGTTCTTC,CASSPKTGVYYNEQFF
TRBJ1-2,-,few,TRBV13,TGTGCCAGCAGCCACGGATCCGGATATGGCTACACCTTC,CASSHGSGYGYTF
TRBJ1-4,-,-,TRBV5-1,TGCGCCAGCAGCTTGAGCGGGGGAACTAATGAAAAACTGTTTTTT,CASSLSGGTNEKLFF
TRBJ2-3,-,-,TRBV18,TGTGCCAGCTCACCACCGGGGGGAGTATGGGCAGATACGCAGTATTTT,CASSPPGGVWADTQYF
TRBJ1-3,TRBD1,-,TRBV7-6,TGTGCCAGCAGCTTAGGACAGGGAGCGCATTTT,CASSLGQGAHF
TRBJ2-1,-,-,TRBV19,TGTGCCAGTAGTATTTGGGGTGATGAGCAGTTCTTC,CASSIWGDEQFF
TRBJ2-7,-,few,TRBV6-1,TGTGCCAGCAGTGAAAATGTGGGCGGCTACGAGCAGTACTTC,CASSENVGGYEQYF
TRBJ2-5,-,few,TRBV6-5,TGTGCCAGCAGCAGCTCAGGAGGGAAGGGAGAGACCCAGTACTTC,CASSSSGGKGETQYF
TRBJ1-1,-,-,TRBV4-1,TGCGCCAGCAGCCACCCCGTAGGTCCCACTGAAGCTTTCTTT,CASSHPVGPTEAFF
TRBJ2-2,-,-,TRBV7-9,TGTGCCAGCAGCTTGGATACTACAGGGACCGGGGAGCTGTTTTTT,CASSLDTTGTGELFF
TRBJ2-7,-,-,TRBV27,TGTGCCAGTGGGACATCCCCTGCCTACGAGCAGTACTTC,CASGTSPAYEQYF
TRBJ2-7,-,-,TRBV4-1,TGCGCCAGCAGCCCCCTTTGGGACATGGCGGCCTACGAGCAGTACTTC,CASSPLWDMAAYEQYF
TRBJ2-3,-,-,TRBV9,TGTGCCAGCAGCGCCCCGGAGGGAACGCAGTATTTT,CASSAPEGTQYF
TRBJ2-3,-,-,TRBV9,TGTGCCAGCAGCGTAGGCGGAGGAGTTTGGGCAGATACGCAGTATTTT,CASSVGGGVWADTQYF
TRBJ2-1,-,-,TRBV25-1,TGTGCCAGCGGAAGTCCCAGGGTGAATGAGCAGTTCTTC,CASGSPRVNEQFF
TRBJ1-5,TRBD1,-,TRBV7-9,TGTGCCAGCGCGACAGGGAGTCGTCAGCCCCAGCATTTT,CASATGSRQPQHF
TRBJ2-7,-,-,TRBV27,TGTGCCAGCAGTCCGGACGTTGAGGGGTTCGCGTACGAGCAGTACTTC,CASSPDVEGFAYEQYF
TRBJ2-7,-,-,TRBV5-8,TGTGCCAGCGGGGACGAGCAGTACTTC,CASGDEQYF
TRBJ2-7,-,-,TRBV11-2,TGTGCCAGCAGCACCCAAGGGGGCGAGCAGTACTTC,CASSTQGGEQYF
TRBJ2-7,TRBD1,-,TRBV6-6,TGTGCCACCGGGACAGGGTATACCTACGAGCAGTACTTC,CATGTGYTYEQYF
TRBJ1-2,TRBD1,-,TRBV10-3,TGTGCCATCAGTGAGTCGACAGGGGGGCATCGCTACACCTTC,CAISESTGGHRYTF
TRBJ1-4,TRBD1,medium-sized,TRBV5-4,TGTGCCAGCAGCGGTACCGGGACAGGGGTTGAAAAACTGTTTTTT,CASSGTGTGVEKLFF
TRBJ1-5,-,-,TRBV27,TGTGCCAGCAGTTTAACGGCAGGGGATAGCAATCAGCCCCAGCATTTT,CASSLTAGDSNQPQHF